Below, 7 T cell receptor beta chains from the same sample are listed, as sequenced in a study of Ad26.COV2.S vaccination and SARS-CoV-2 variants. Repertoires were generated with immunoSEQ multiplex PCR, while TCRdb's copy carries only in-frame clones and drops some. The repertoire holds 300,000 to 500,000 clones, 70% to 90% seen once, with 3.5% in the top ten. Treatment noted: some 20 received Ad26.COV2.S at low or high dose, single or two shots; about 5 received placebo; per-sample allocation not given. Samples analyzed were those drawn on day 63 after the first vaccine or placebo injection. The sequenced sample was peripheral blood, obtained in a trial of Ad26.COV2.S vaccine versus placebo. The receptors here all came from a person aged 18 to 65 who received the Ad26.COV2.S COVID-19 vaccine or a placebo.

This clone was observed a few times. The chain carries TRBV13 and TRBJ2-7; no definite D call. The CDR3 extends over 13 amino acids. Germline V gene lookup returns CDR1 PRHDT and CDR2 FYEKMQ (reference sequence). V was cut by 5 bases and J by 9 bases, with 17 bases left in between. Here the CDR3 DNA reads TGTGCCAGCAGCCCCCCCCTATCGAAGTGGCAGTACTTC. Translation: CASSPPLSKWQYF.

J is TRBJ2-3 and V is TRBV5-1, with 7 bases that match TRBD2. This CDR3 has 17 residues. V trimming: 3 bases; J trimming: 2 bases; junction bases outside the gene matches: 12. Germline CDR1 reads SGHRS; CDR2 reads YFSETQ. The chain's CDR3 is CASSWAFLRGVTDTQYF. Here the CDR3 DNA reads TGCGCCAGCAGCTGGGCCTTTTTACGGGGGGTCACAGATACGCAGTATTTT.

This chain connects TRBV5-1 to TRBJ2-1, with D maybe TRBD2 (6 bases). CDR3 length equals 18 residues. The germline gives CDR1 SGHRS, CDR2 YFSETQ. Trimming stripped 5 bases from V and 0 bases from J, with 21 bases between. The CDR3 region is CASSKLMGGASSYNEQFF. The DNA for the CDR3 is TGCGCCAGCAGTAAATTGATGGGGGGTGCAAGCTCCTACAATGAGCAGTTCTTC.

The J gene is TRBJ2-2, the V gene TRBV12-3 or TRBV12-4; no clear D. V dropped 1 base and J dropped 6 bases, with 6 bases sitting between them. The CDR3 contains 13 residues. CDR3 nucleotide sequence: TGTGCCAGCAGTTTAGAGTGGGCCGGGGAGCTGTTTTTT. Translation gives CASSLEWAGELFF.

The chain has TRBV27 and TRBJ2-4, with a weak D call TRBD2 (5 bases). Per the germline V gene, CDR1 is MNHEY and CDR2 is SMNVEV (reference sequence). The V end lost 6 bases, the J end lost 15 bases, and 21 bases lay between the germline ends. The CDR3 totals 13 residues. The CDR3: CASSEGPWRGSYF. In DNA, the CDR3 is TGTGCCAGCAGCGAGGGCCCCTGGAGAGGATCGTACTTC.

The chain's CDR3 is CASSYFDRLVDTQYF. The CDR3 nucleotides are TGTGCCAGCAGTTACTTCGACCGCCTAGTTGATACGCAGTATTTT. The chain couples TRBV6-2 or TRBV6-3 to TRBJ2-3; D gene unclear. The CDR3 contains 15 residues. The ends were cut back, 1 base at V and 6 bases at J, with 14 bases in the middle. Per germline, CDR1 MNHEY and CDR2 SVGEGT.

The chain links TRBV7-2 to TRBJ1-2, with D perhaps matching TRBD1 (6 bases). The CDR3 covers 14 residues. The germline V gene encodes CDR1 SGHTA and CDR2 FQGNSA. V was pared by 5 bases and J by 0 bases, with 10 bases between. CDR3 in amino acids: CASSADRSNYGYTF. CDR3 nucleotide sequence: TGTGCCAGCAGCGCCGACAGGTCTAACTATGGCTACACCTTC.